The 29 T cell receptor beta chains listed next were all sequenced from one sample in a study of CD8 T cells in ankylosing spondylitis. MiXCR, run by TCRdb on the 5' RACE reads, gives a single entry per CDR3 protein. The profile shows about 120,000 distinct CDR3 sequences, roughly an eighth of them singletons. The sequencing sample was made of blood, either unsorted or a sorted T cell fraction (not recorded which). The source is a female donor with ankylosing spondylitis or in good health (not recorded which).

This clonotype was recorded many times. The J gene is TRBJ1-6, the V gene TRBV20-1; D is unclear. V was shortened by 2 bases and J by 4 bases, with 6 bases between the two germline ends. The CDR3 is made up of 13 amino acids. CDR1 and CDR2 from the germline V gene are DFQATT and SNEGSKA (reference sequence). CDR3 sequence: CSARQSYNSPLHF. The CDR3, as DNA: TGCAGTGCTAGACAGTCATATAATTCACCCCTCCACTTT.

This clonotype was counted only a few times. CDR3 DNA: TGCAGTGCTAGGTGGTCTGGTTGGGACAGGGGCCACGAGCAGTACTTC. Its protein is CSARWSGWDRGHEQYF. This sequence joins TRBV20-1 and TRBJ2-7; 10 bases align to TRBD1. CDR1 is DFQATT and CDR2 is SNEGSKA in the germline V gene (reference sequence). CDR3 size: 16 residues. V was clipped by 3 bases and J by 5 bases; unmatched bases: 13.

This clonotype was counted ten times or more. This chain connects TRBV28 to TRBJ2-7, with 9 bases matching TRBD1. This CDR3 has 13 amino acids. The germline V gene has CDR1 MDHEN and CDR2 SYDVKM. V was pared by 6 bases and J by 2 bases, with 2 bases of the junction left unmatched. The CDR3 bases are TGTGCCAGCAGAGACAGGGGGACCTACGAGCAGTACTTC. This translates into CASRDRGTYEQYF.

This clonotype came up a few times. The gene calls are TRBV20-1 and TRBJ2-4; the match to TRBD2 covers 10 bases. Germline CDR1 DFQATT, CDR2 SNEGSKA (reference sequence). This CDR3 is built from 18 residues. Losses at the gene ends were 7 bases for V and 0 bases for J; bases not matched to a gene: 15. Written as DNA, the CDR3 is TGCAGTGTCGTAAGCGGGAGGGCCGCGGAAATAGCCAAAAACATTCAGTACTTC. Its translation: CSVVSGRAAEIAKNIQYF.

This clonotype was recorded at least ten times. This chain joins TRBV10-3 and TRBJ2-7, with D perhaps given as TRBD1 or TRBD2 (5 bases each). Per germline, CDR1 ENHRY and CDR2 SYGVKD. This CDR3 spans 16 amino acids. The V end was cut by 2 bases, the J end by 4 bases, with 18 bases between. Written as DNA, the CDR3 is TGTGCCATCAGTGAGGTGGGACGCCAAGCTAATTACGAGCAGTACTTC. Its translation: CAISEVGRQANYEQYF.

The gene calls are TRBV5-1 and TRBJ2-1; tentative D call: TRBD2 (5 bases). This CDR3 has 14 residues. V dropped 0 bases and J dropped 9 bases, with 13 bases sitting between them. The germline gives CDR1 SGHRS, CDR2 YFSETQ. In DNA form, the CDR3 reads TGCGCCAGCAGCTTGGTTATAGGGAGCCCTGAGCAGTTCTTC. Amino acid sequence: CASSLVIGSPEQFF. The whole variable domain, remainder taken from reference TRBV5-1 and TRBJ2-1, is KAGVTQTPRYLIKTRGQQVTLSCSPISGHRSVSWYQQTPGQGLQFLFEYFSETQRNKGNFPGRFSGRQFSNSRSEMNVSTLELGDSALYLCASSLVIGSPEQFFGPGTRLTVL.

This clonotype was detected only a few times. This sequence joins TRBV28 and TRBJ2-1, with 14 bases matching TRBD2. The CDR3 runs 18 residues. Unmatched junction bases numbered 8, after V lost 2 bases and J lost 5 bases. Per the germline V gene, CDR1 is MDHEN and CDR2 is SYDVKM. The CDR3 DNA is TGTGCCAGCAGTTTAATGGGACTAGCGGGAGATAGAGACAATGAGCAGTTCTTC. This gives the protein CASSLMGLAGDRDNEQFF.

This sequence joins TRBV5-1 and TRBJ2-7; 7 nucleotides line up with TRBD1. The length of the CDR3 is 15 residues. V lost 0 bases to trimming and J lost 0 bases; unmatched junction nucleotides: 3. CDR1 and CDR2 from the germline V gene are SGHRS and YFSETQ. Here the CDR3 reads CASSLEGALSYEQYF. CDR3 sequence (DNA): TGCGCCAGCAGCTTGGAGGGGGCCCTCTCCTACGAGCAGTACTTC.

This clonotype was detected ten times or more. V usage is TRBV12-3 or TRBV12-4 and J usage is TRBJ2-1; TRBD2 matches 15 bases. The junction had 6 bases not matched to a gene; V was cut back by 7 bases and J by 8 bases. This CDR3 has 15 amino acids. The CDR3 sequence: CASTLGTSGRYEQFF. The CDR3, as DNA: TGTGCCAGCACCCTGGGGACTAGCGGGAGGTATGAGCAGTTCTTC.

This clonotype has more than one count but fewer than ten. The rearrangement uses TRBV5-1 and TRBJ2-7, with D uncertain. Germline V gene sequence: CDR1 SGHRS, CDR2 YFSETQ. The CDR3 length is 15 residues. The ends were cut back, 0 bases at V and 2 bases at J, with 12 bases in the middle. DNA for the CDR3: TGCGCCAGCAGCTTGGATTGGCAGGAGACCTACGAGCAGTACTTC. It is translated as CASSLDWQETYEQYF.

The rearrangement uses TRBV7-2 and TRBJ1-6, with TRBD1 matching 8 bases. Germline loops: CDR1 SGHTA, CDR2 FQGNSA. The CDR3 contains 14 residues. Trimming took 7 bases from V and 10 from J; bases not matched to a gene: 9. CDR3 bases: TGTGCCAGCACCGAGGACAGGGCACGCTCACCCCTCCACTTT. Residues: CASTEDRARSPLHF.

This clonotype was counted a few times. V gene TRBV19 combines with J gene TRBJ1-2; 7 bases agree with TRBD1. V lost 4 bases and J lost 8; bases outside the gene matches: 7. The CDR3 totals 13 residues. Germline CDR1 and CDR2: LNHDA and SQIVND (reference sequence). The CDR3 spells CASSTTGEGGYTF. The CDR3, as DNA: TGTGCCAGTAGTACTACAGGGGAAGGAGGCTACACCTTC.

This clonotype occurred many times. The rearrangement joins TRBV5-1 to TRBJ2-7; D gene uncertain. V was pared by 7 bases and J by 1 base, with 15 bases between. CDR1 is SGHRS and CDR2 is YFSETQ in the germline V gene. The CDR3 totals 14 residues. As DNA, the CDR3 is TGCGCCAGCCGCCCCCAGGACGCGTCCTACGAGCAGTACTTC. Residues: CASRPQDASYEQYF.

This clonotype came up many times. CDR3 residues: CASSRADDEQFF. CDR3 sequence (DNA): TGTGCCAGCAGTCGGGCCGACGATGAGCAGTTCTTC. The chain links TRBV12-3 or TRBV12-4 to TRBJ2-1, with D unclear. V gave up 5 bases and J gave up 8 bases, with 10 bases separating them. This CDR3 has 12 amino acids.

This clonotype was counted only a few times. The V and J genes are TRBV30 and TRBJ2-1; 7 bases fit TRBD2. The CDR3 runs to 15 residues. V lost 8 bases to trimming and J lost 4 bases; unmatched junction nucleotides: 14. CDR1 and CDR2 (germline): GTSNPN, SVGIG (reference sequence). The CDR3 loop reads CASQPPPAGYNEQFF. Written as DNA, the CDR3 is TGTGCCAGCCAACCCCCCCCAGCGGGGTACAATGAGCAGTTCTTC.

The chain has TRBV7-8 and TRBJ2-1; perhaps TRBD2 as D (5 bases). Looked up from germline, CDR1 is SGHVS and CDR2 is FQNEAQ. Deletions cut 7 bases from V and 5 bases from J, with 18 bases between. The CDR3 is made up of 15 amino acids. The DNA for the CDR3 is TGTGCCAGCACCTCCCGGGGAGCAGAGGACAATGAGCAGTTCTTC. Translation gives CASTSRGAEDNEQFF.

This rearrangement joins TRBV20-1 to TRBJ2-1; D call uncertain. This CDR3 spans 13 amino acids. The germline gives CDR1 DFQATT, CDR2 SNEGSKA (reference sequence). Trimming took 6 bases from V and 8 from J, leaving 17 bases between them. CDR3 region: CSADSPAPYEQFF. As DNA, the CDR3 is TGCAGTGCCGACTCCCCTGCCCCCTATGAGCAGTTCTTC.

This clonotype was detected ten times or more. The chain carries TRBV6-6 and TRBJ2-4, with no clear D. The germline V gene encodes CDR1 MNHNY and CDR2 SVGAGI (reference sequence). With 6 bases removed from V and 9 bases from J, the gap between germline ends came to 15 bases. The CDR3 runs 13 residues. CDR3 protein: CASSSSGAGIQYF. DNA of the CDR3: TGTGCCAGCAGCTCCTCTGGAGCTGGCATTCAGTACTTC.

At least ten counts were recorded for this clonotype. V usage is TRBV10-3 and J usage is TRBJ1-6; no clear D. Germline CDR1 ENHRY, CDR2 SYGVKD. The V gene lost 9 bases and the J gene lost 8 bases, with 11 bases spanning the gap. The CDR3 consists of 12 residues. In DNA, the CDR3 is TGTGCCATTAGGGCAGTGGATTCACCCCTCCACTTT. It specifies CAIRAVDSPLHF.

The rearrangement links TRBV29-1 to TRBJ2-1; D is ambiguous. V lost 2 bases, J lost 5 bases, and 13 bases lay in between. The germline V gene has CDR1 SQVTM and CDR2 ANQGSEA. The CDR3 is 14 residues long. DNA of the CDR3: TGCAGCGTTGAACCCCGACTTCTGGACAATGAGCAGTTCTTC. Its translation is CSVEPRLLDNEQFF.

The chain couples TRBV7-6 to TRBJ2-2; 8 bases are shared with TRBD2. The CDR3 contains 16 residues. Trimming removed 1 base from V and 6 bases from J; junction bases left unmatched: 7. Germline V CDR1 and CDR2: SGHVS, FNYEAQ. The DNA of the CDR3 is TGTGCCAGCAGCTTAGGTAGCGGGGTATTCTCCGGGGAGCTGTTTTTT. Translating it yields CASSLGSGVFSGELFF.

The chain couples TRBV2 to TRBJ2-7; D call uncertain. CDR1 SNHLY and CDR2 FYNNEI come from the germline V gene. Trimming took off 5 bases at V and 8 bases at J, with 16 bases between the two ends. This CDR3 has 13 amino acids. In DNA form, the CDR3 reads TGTGCCAGCAGTCCGGATTCAGCGCGGCAGCAGTACTTC. Translation gives CASSPDSARQQYF.

Turning to this clonotype: A clone one base away is much larger, so this may be a read error. This chain uses TRBV6-5 with TRBJ2-1; a weak D match, TRBD1 (5 bases). V was clipped by 0 bases and J by 3 bases, with 9 bases between them. Per germline, CDR1 MNHEY and CDR2 SVGAGI. This CDR3 has 15 amino acids. In DNA, the CDR3 is TGTGCCAGCAGTTACTCGACAGCCGTCTACAATGAGCAGTTCTTC. Its translation is CASSYSTAVYNEQFF.

This chain links TRBV7-9 with TRBJ1-1, with D uncertain. Germline loops: CDR1 SEHNR, CDR2 FQNEAQ (reference sequence). The CDR3 has 13 amino acids. Trimming pared 1 base from V and 5 bases from J, leaving 8 bases between. The CDR3: CASSLVMETEAFF. The DNA for the CDR3 is TGTGCCAGCAGCTTAGTTATGGAAACTGAAGCTTTCTTT.

In its sample, this clonotype was seen many times. This chain uses TRBV7-9 with TRBJ1-3; D ambiguous. The CDR3 spans 14 residues. Deletions cut 1 base from V and 4 bases from J, with 8 bases between. Per the germline V gene, CDR1 is SEHNR and CDR2 is FQNEAQ (reference sequence). This CDR3 reads CASSLDLGGNTIYF. The CDR3 DNA follows: TGTGCCAGCAGCTTAGATCTGGGCGGAAACACCATATATTTT.

This chain joins TRBV5-6 and TRBJ1-2; D gene uncertain. This CDR3 spans 15 amino acids. V dropped 2 bases and J dropped 4 bases, with 15 bases sitting between them. The germline gives CDR1 SGHDT, CDR2 YYEEEE. In nucleotides, the CDR3 is TGTGCCAGCAGCTTTAAGGCCACTTTCTTCTATGGCTACACCTTC. Protein product: CASSFKATFFYGYTF.

This clonotype appeared many times. Here the CDR3 DNA reads TGTGCCAGCAGTTTAGCTTTAGGGACAGGGGCCTACAATGAGCAGTTCTTC. Residues: CASSLALGTGAYNEQFF. The chain combines TRBV12-3 or TRBV12-4 with TRBJ2-1; 10 bases are a match to TRBD1. The CDR3 totals 17 residues. The V and J ends lost 0 bases and 2 bases, in that order; junction bases with no gene match: 4.

The chain employs TRBV7-2 and TRBJ2-3; 13 bases line up with TRBD2. The V and J ends lost 5 bases and 4 bases, in that order; junction bases with no gene match: 3. The CDR3 is 15 residues long. Germline V gives CDR1 SGHTA, CDR2 FQGNSA. This CDR3 reads CASSRTSGGADTQYF. CDR3 sequence (DNA): TGTGCCAGCAGCCGGACTAGCGGGGGTGCAGATACGCAGTATTTT. The complete variable domain, with remaining parts taken from reference TRBV7-2 and TRBJ2-3, reads GAGVSQSPSNKVTEKGKDVELRCDPISGHTALYWYRQSLGQGLEFLIYFQGNSAPDKSGLPSDRFSAERTGGSVSTLTIQRTQQEDSAVYLCASSRTSGGADTQYFGPGTRLTVL.

V and J are TRBV12-3 or TRBV12-4 and TRBJ1-5; D unclear. The CDR3 consists of 15 residues. The V gene lost 7 bases and the J gene lost 2 bases, with 15 bases spanning the gap. CDR3 sequence reads: CASTPPGMGNQPQHF. The CDR3 DNA follows: TGTGCCAGCACGCCGCCCGGGATGGGCAATCAGCCCCAGCATTTT.